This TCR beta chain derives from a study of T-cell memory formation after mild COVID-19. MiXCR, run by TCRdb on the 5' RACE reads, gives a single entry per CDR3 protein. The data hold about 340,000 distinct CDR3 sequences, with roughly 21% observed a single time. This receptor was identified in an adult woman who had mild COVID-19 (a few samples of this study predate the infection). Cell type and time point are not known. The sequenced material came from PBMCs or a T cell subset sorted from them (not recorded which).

The CDR3 loop reads CASSVVGGSYEQYF. The CDR3 DNA follows: TGTGCCAGCAGCGTAGTCGGGGGGTCCTACGAGCAGTACTTC. V and J are TRBV9 and TRBJ2-7; TRBD2 matches 7 bases. The ends lost 0 bases at V and 1 base at J; junction bases unmatched: 1. The CDR3 length is 14 residues. CDR1 SGDLS and CDR2 YYNGEE come from the germline V gene.